These 19 T cell receptor beta chains share one sample of origin, sequenced in a study of T cell responses to AZD1222 COVID-19 vaccine. TCRdb's table, derived via immunoSEQ multiplex PCR, lists solely in-frame clones and lacks some. The data contain about 160,000 clones, 92% of them singletons. The source material was peripheral blood, sampled 28 days after the second AZD1222 dose. These receptors all come from an adult who received the AZD1222 COVID-19 vaccine.

CDR3 in amino acids: CASSSLDSRSIQYF. In nucleotides, the CDR3 is TGTGCCAGCAGCTCGCTGGACTCACGCAGCATTCAGTACTTC. The chain joins TRBV7-2 to TRBJ2-4; TRBD2 might be the D (5 bases). This CDR3 region has 14 residues. Germline values: CDR1 SGHTA, CDR2 FQGNSA. Between the trimmed V and J ends, which lost 4 bases and 9 bases, there was a span of 16 bases. Using reference TRBV7-2 and TRBJ2-4 for the parts outside the CDR3, the full variable domain is GAGVSQSPSNKVTEKGKDVELRCDPISGHTALYWYRQSLGQGLEFLIYFQGNSAPDKSGLPSDRFSAERTGGSVSTLTIQRTQQEDSAVYLCASSSLDSRSIQYFGAGTRLSVL.

The rearrangement uses TRBV3-1 (or the pseudogene TRBV3-2) and TRBJ2-7; D is ambiguous. Between the trimmed V and J ends, which lost 0 bases and 3 bases, there was a span of 9 bases. Germline values: CDR1 LGHDT, CDR2 YNNKEL (reference sequence). The CDR3 extends over 14 amino acids. CDR3 sequence: CASSQEYRLYEQYF. DNA of the CDR3: TGTGCCAGCAGCCAAGAGTACAGACTCTACGAGCAGTACTTC.

V gene TRBV30 combines with J gene TRBJ2-3, with a weak D call TRBD2 (5 bases). The CDR3 has 13 amino acids. Deletions cut 1 base from V and 1 base from J, with 6 bases between. Germline lookup yields CDR1 GTSNPN and CDR2 SVGIG (reference sequence). The CDR3 bases are TGTGCCTGGAGTGGGGGAGGCACAGATACGCAGTATTTT. Its translation is CAWSGGGTDTQYF.

This clone has only a few counts. The rearrangement links TRBV5-4 to TRBJ2-3, with 12 bases identical to TRBD2. The CDR3 has 16 residues. J gave up 1 base and V 4 bases, and 4 bases lay outside the gene matches. From germline, CDR1 is SGHNT and CDR2 YYREEE (reference sequence). CDR3 DNA: TGTGCCAGCAGCAGGACTAGCGGGACAGGCACAGATACGCAGTATTTT. This codes for CASSRTSGTGTDTQYF.

V and J are TRBV24-1 and TRBJ2-1, with 9 nucleotides matching TRBD2. Germline lookup yields CDR1 KGHDR and CDR2 SFDVKD. With 5 bases clipped from V and 5 bases from J, the junction kept 6 bases outside the gene matches. The CDR3 has 15 amino acids. Written as DNA, the CDR3 is TGTGCCACCAGTGTCAAGACTAGCGGACACAATGAGCAGTTCTTC. Its protein product is CATSVKTSGHNEQFF.

This rearrangement joins TRBV7-7 to TRBJ2-5; possible D gene TRBD2, 5 bases. Germline loops: CDR1 SSHAT, CDR2 FNYEAQ (reference sequence). Deletions cut 4 bases from V and 5 bases from J, with 14 bases between. The CDR3 sequence is 14 residues long. The CDR3, as DNA: TGTGCCAGCAGCTCTCCGGGAAAAGGGGAGACCCAGTACTTC. Translating gives CASSSPGKGETQYF.

The chain employs TRBV27 and TRBJ1-3; D not resolved. Germline loops: CDR1 MNHEY, CDR2 SMNVEV (reference sequence). V lost 5 bases to trimming and J lost 0 bases, with 8 bases between them. CDR3 size: 14 residues. The CDR3 sequence is CASSTRLSGNTIYF. In DNA form, the CDR3 reads TGTGCCAGCAGTACGCGGCTCTCTGGAAACACCATATATTTT.

The chain couples TRBV29-1 to TRBJ1-1; 9 bases map to TRBD1. From germline, CDR1 is SQVTM and CDR2 ANQGSEA. The V gene end was trimmed by 4 bases and the J gene end by 10 bases; junction bases not matched to a gene: 13. The CDR3 is 14 amino acids. The CDR3 nucleotides read TGCAGCGTTGTCCCTAGGGACAGGGCGGTTGGAGCTTTCTTT. Translating gives CSVVPRDRAVGAFF.

The rearrangement joins TRBV7-9 to TRBJ1-1, with a possible D match to TRBD1 (5 bases). The CDR3 covers 14 residues. V lost 3 bases and J lost 8, with 16 bases in between. Germline-derived CDR1 and CDR2 are SEHNR and FQNEAQ (reference sequence). CDR3: CASSLRQGDPEAFF. The DNA of the CDR3 is TGTGCCAGCAGCTTGAGGCAGGGTGACCCGGAAGCTTTCTTT.

The chain links TRBV9 to TRBJ2-3; D is undetermined. CDR1 is SGDLS and CDR2 is YYNGEE in the germline V gene. The CDR3 length is 14 residues. V lost 3 bases and J lost 0, with 8 bases in between. CDR3 coding DNA: TGTGCCAGCAGCGCCCGCCGGAGCACAGATACGCAGTATTTT. This sequence encodes CASSARRSTDTQYF.

The rearrangement links TRBV9 to TRBJ1-2, with a tentative D call TRBD1 (5 bases). Germline V gene lookup returns CDR1 SGDLS and CDR2 YYNGEE. The V end was cut by 3 bases, the J end by 3 bases, with 15 bases between. The CDR3 covers 15 residues. The CDR3: CASSATGLGDYGYTF. The CDR3 bases are TGTGCCAGCAGCGCCACAGGTCTAGGGGACTATGGCTACACCTTC.

The chain uses TRBV2 and TRBJ1-5; the D gene is possibly TRBD1 (5 bases). V was trimmed by 8 bases and J by 7 bases, leaving 21 bases between them. This CDR3 region has 15 residues. Germline-derived CDR1 and CDR2 are SNHLY and FYNNEI. CDR3 loop: CASSTEAGGPQPQHF. CDR3 nucleotides: TGTGCCAGCTCTACGGAGGCCGGGGGACCCCAGCCCCAGCATTTT.

The rearrangement joins TRBV28 to TRBJ2-1; D gene unclear. Germline CDR1 MDHEN, CDR2 SYDVKM. V dropped 7 bases and J dropped 5 bases, with 21 bases sitting between them. The CDR3 is 16 amino acids. The chain's CDR3 is CASTPSVGRFHNEQFF. CDR3 DNA: TGTGCCAGCACCCCGTCGGTCGGCAGATTCCACAATGAGCAGTTCTTC.

The chain employs TRBV18 and TRBJ2-5; D not resolved. The CDR3 runs 11 residues. The germline V gene encodes CDR1 KGHSH and CDR2 LQKENI. V dropped 3 bases and J dropped 5 bases, with 4 bases sitting between them. CDR3 sequence: CASSPFETQYF. In nucleotides, the CDR3 is TGTGCCAGCTCACCGTTCGAGACCCAGTACTTC.

In its sample, this clone was seen a few times. V and J are TRBV2 and TRBJ2-7; D may be TRBD2 (6 bases). Germline V gene data show CDR1 as SNHLY and CDR2 as FYNNEI. The CDR3 loop spans 13 amino acids. V lost 0 bases to trimming and J lost 6 bases, with 9 bases between them. The CDR3 here is CASSEAGEAEQYF. CDR3 DNA: TGTGCCAGCAGTGAAGCTGGGGAGGCCGAGCAGTACTTC.

The chain employs TRBV30 and TRBJ2-7, with TRBD2 matching 10 bases. J lost 2 bases, V lost 5 bases, and 9 bases had no gene match. This CDR3 spans 15 amino acids. Germline V gene data show CDR1 as GTSNPN and CDR2 as SVGIG (reference sequence). The CDR3 nucleotides are TGTGCCTGGGCTACCGGGACTAGCGCGGCCTACGAGCAGTACTTC. It encodes CAWATGTSAAYEQYF.

This chain connects TRBV10-1 to TRBJ1-1; no firm D call. The CDR3 is 11 amino acids. Germline CDR1 WNHNN, CDR2 SYGVQD (reference sequence). V dropped 11 bases and J dropped 3 bases, with 10 bases sitting between them. The CDR3 region has the DNA TGCGCCCACCTACGGGACACTGAAGCTTTCTTT. Its protein product is CAHLRDTEAFF.

The genes are TRBV10-3 and TRBJ2-1; D is ambiguous. The germline V and J ends were trimmed by 1 base and 5 bases, with 0 bases remaining between them. CDR3 length: 11 residues. Germline loops: CDR1 ENHRY, CDR2 SYGVKD. The CDR3 reads CAISEYNEQFF. The DNA for the CDR3 is TGTGCCATCAGTGAGTACAATGAGCAGTTCTTC.

The CDR3 DNA follows: TGTGCCAGCAGTTACTCGATCTTGGGAGTCTACGAGCAGTACTTC. Translation gives CASSYSILGVYEQYF. The chain links TRBV6-5 to TRBJ2-7; D may be TRBD2 (5 bases). V was shortened by 0 bases and J by 3 bases, with 12 bases between the two germline ends. Germline lookup yields CDR1 MNHEY and CDR2 SVGAGI. The CDR3 extends over 15 amino acids.